The 24 T cell receptor beta chains given below trace back to one sample, sequenced in a study of cytomegalovirus exposure and HLA in healthy donors. PCR primers comprised 60 Vbeta and 13 Jbeta primers. Measured with immunoSEQ multiplex PCR; TCRdb has only the in-frame clones, and not every one. The repertoire holds about 140,000 clones, with approximately 75% as singletons. Sequencing was carried out using PBMCs. The source is a male donor in good health and CMV-seronegative.

The J gene is TRBJ2-3, the V gene TRBV6-5, with 8 bases fitting TRBD2. This CDR3 comprises 14 residues. Germline V gene data show CDR1 as MNHEY and CDR2 as SVGAGI. V trimming: 10 bases; J trimming: 9 bases; junction bases outside the gene matches: 15. The DNA for the CDR3 is TGTGCCACCTCGGGGGCCGGGGGGGCAGGAACGCAGTATTTT. This codes for CATSGAGGAGTQYF.

Worth noting for this clone: The junction does not match germline at one end; this may be a read error. The rearrangement uses TRBV7-9 and TRBJ2-3; TRBD2 matches at 14 bases. This CDR3 is 19 amino acids long. Germline loops: CDR1 SEHNR, CDR2 FQNEAQ (reference sequence). Here the CDR3 DNA reads TGTTCCAGCAGCTCACCCTCCGGGACTAGCGGGGGCAGCACAGATACGCAGTATTTT. This gives the protein CSSSSPSGTSGGSTDTQYF.

Turning to this clone: It is unclear where the CDR3 begins or ends on the DNA, so no DNA is shown, and the CDR3 is as TCRdb lists it. V is TRBV6-5 and J is TRBJ2-5; TRBD2 reflects the table's D call only, with no check against the DNA. Germline lookup yields CDR1 MNHEY and CDR2 SVGAGI. The CDR3 is 16 amino acids long, termini counted. The CDR3 protein is CASSSSTSGGARTQYF.

The CDR3 protein is CATYRGQGDEQYF. In DNA form, the CDR3 reads TGTGCCACCTACAGGGGGCAAGGAGACGAGCAGTACTTC. This chain connects TRBV6-1 to TRBJ2-7, with 9 bases that match TRBD1. This CDR3 is built from 13 residues. Trimming removed 10 bases from V and 5 bases from J; junction bases left unmatched: 9. Germline assignment: CDR1 MNHNS and CDR2 SASEGT.

V usage is TRBV30 and J usage is TRBJ2-1, with 13 bases that match TRBD2. With V trimmed by 3 bases and J by 4 bases, 0 bases remained unmatched. The length of the CDR3 is 14 residues. Germline V lookup: CDR1 GTSNPN, CDR2 SVGIG (reference sequence). The DNA of the CDR3 is TGTGCCTGGAGGACTAGCGGGGGGTACAATGAGCAGTTCTTC. This translates into CAWRTSGGYNEQFF.

The rearrangement links TRBV19 to TRBJ1-2; D ambiguous. Germline V CDR1 and CDR2: LNHDA, SQIVND (reference sequence). There are 13 residues in the CDR3. Trimming shortened V by 2 bases and J by 8 bases, and 12 bases separated the two germline ends. DNA of the CDR3: TGTGCCAGTAGTATACGCCCAGAGGAAGGCTACACCTTC. Encoded protein: CASSIRPEEGYTF.

The chain has TRBV9 and TRBJ2-3; tentatively, D is TRBD2 (5 bases). The V end was cut by 0 bases, the J end by 5 bases, with 7 bases between. Germline CDR1 reads SGDLS; CDR2 reads YYNGEE. This CDR3 contains 13 residues. The CDR3 protein is CASSVAEGDTQYF. CDR3 in DNA: TGTGCCAGCAGCGTAGCCGAGGGAGATACGCAGTATTTT.

The chain uses TRBV5-1 and TRBJ2-7; D is perhaps TRBD1 (5 bases). V was cut by 10 bases and J by 2 bases, with 22 bases left in between. Germline V lookup: CDR1 SGHRS, CDR2 YFSETQ. The CDR3 runs to 15 residues. The CDR3 DNA sequence: TGCGCCGCTAGACCCCGGTCAGGGTCAGCCTACGAGCAGTACTTC. Protein: CAARPRSGSAYEQYF. Using reference TRBV5-1 and TRBJ2-7 for the parts outside the CDR3, the full variable domain is KAGVTQTPRYLIKTRGQQVTLSCSPISGHRSVSWYQQTPGQGLQFLFEYFSETQRNKGNFPGRFSGRQFSNSRSEMNVSTLELGDSALYLCAARPRSGSAYEQYFGPGTRLTVT.

The chain recombines TRBV28 with TRBJ1-2, with D perhaps matching TRBD1 (6 bases). This CDR3 has 15 residues. The V and J ends lost 11 bases and 4 bases respectively, with 23 bases between them. Germline V gene data show CDR1 as MDHEN and CDR2 as SYDVKM. CDR3: CACTGVGQGSYGYTF. CDR3 coding DNA: TGTGCCTGCACCGGGGTTGGGCAGGGGAGCTATGGCTACACCTTC.

This clone was seen a few times. The V gene is TRBV2, the J gene TRBJ1-3, with D tentatively TRBD1 (5 bases). Germline V gene lookup returns CDR1 SNHLY and CDR2 FYNNEI. The length of the CDR3 is 14 residues. V was pared by 5 bases and J by 4 bases, with 12 bases between. In DNA, the CDR3 is TGTGCCAGCAGTTCCCAGGGCTCGGGAAACACCATATATTTT. Protein sequence: CASSSQGSGNTIYF.

V and J are TRBV12-5 and TRBJ2-5, with 8 bases identical to TRBD1. The CDR3 loop spans 15 amino acids. V gave up 6 bases and J gave up 4 bases; unmatched junction bases: 10. The V gene's germline CDR1 is LGHNT and CDR2 FRNRAP. CDR3: CASGNIGQGGETQYF. The CDR3 coding sequence is TGTGCTAGTGGGAATATAGGACAGGGTGGAGAGACCCAGTACTTC.

The CDR3 DNA is TGTGCCAGCAGCTCGGGACTAGCCCCAGATACGCAGTATTTT. Translated, it gives CASSSGLAPDTQYF. The chain couples TRBV7-2 to TRBJ2-3; the match to TRBD2 covers 9 bases. CDR3 length: 14 residues. V trimming: 4 bases; J trimming: 4 bases; junction bases outside the gene matches: 3. Germline V gene lookup returns CDR1 SGHTA and CDR2 FQGNSA. Variable domain in full (rest from reference TRBV7-2 and TRBJ2-3): GAGVSQSPSNKVTEKGKDVELRCDPISGHTALYWYRQSLGQGLEFLIYFQGNSAPDKSGLPSDRFSAERTGGSVSTLTIQRTQQEDSAVYLCASSSGLAPDTQYFGPGTRLTVL.

The chain couples TRBV7-9 to TRBJ1-5; 9 nucleotides agree with TRBD1. V dropped 0 bases and J dropped 7; count of bases not matched to a gene: 10. The CDR3 runs 17 residues. Germline V gene sequence: CDR1 SEHNR, CDR2 FQNEAQ (reference sequence). DNA for the CDR3: TGTGCCAGCAGCTTAGCGCCAACAGGGGGCATCGGGCAGCCCCAGCATTTT. Its translation is CASSLAPTGGIGQPQHF.

V and J are TRBV4-3 and TRBJ1-4; D is unresolved. This CDR3 has 15 residues. Germline V lookup: CDR1 LGHNA, CDR2 YSLEER. V gave up 4 bases and J gave up 0 bases, with 9 bases separating them. DNA for the CDR3: TGCGCCAGCAGCCGGCACACCTCAACTAATGAAAAACTGTTTTTT. This translates into CASSRHTSTNEKLFF.

CDR3 nucleotides: TGTGCCAGCAGCCCCTTTGAACTAGGCAATCAGCCCCAGCATTTT. It specifies CASSPFELGNQPQHF. V gene TRBV21-1 combines with J gene TRBJ1-5. TRBV21-1 is classified as a pseudogene. This CDR3 is 15 amino acids long.

The CDR3 DNA reads TGCGCCAGCAGCTTCACTCAGGGCTCTGGGGCCAACGTCCTGACTTTC. Translated: CASSFTQGSGANVLTF. V usage is TRBV5-1 and J usage is TRBJ2-6; D may be TRBD1 (5 bases). This CDR3 spans 16 amino acids. Germline V CDR1 and CDR2: SGHRS, YFSETQ. Trimming left V 2 bases short and J 0 bases short, with 9 bases between.

CDR3 loop: CASSFVISGSSIQETQYF. In nucleotides, the CDR3 is TGTGCCAGCAGCTTCGTAATCTCGGGTAGTTCCATACAAGAGACCCAGTACTTC. The rearrangement joins TRBV11-2 to TRBJ2-5; D ambiguous. This CDR3 spans 18 amino acids. The V gene's germline CDR1 is SGHAT and CDR2 FQNNGV. Trimming left V 3 bases short and J 2 bases short, with 22 bases between.

This chain uses TRBV19 with TRBJ1-1; 9 positions agree with TRBD1. The CDR3 is made up of 15 amino acids. In germline, CDR1 is LNHDA, CDR2 SQIVND (reference sequence). The J segment lost 1 base and the V segment lost 6 bases, leaving 6 bases of the junction unmatched. In DNA form, the CDR3 reads TGTGCCAGTAGCCTACAGGGGGCCGAGAACACTGAAGCTTTCTTT. This codes for CASSLQGAENTEAFF. Variable domain in full (rest from reference TRBV19 and TRBJ1-1): DGGITQSPKYLFRKEGQNVTLSCEQNLNHDAMYWYRQDPGQGLRLIYYSQIVNDFQKGDIAEGYSVSREKKESFPLTVTSAQKNPTAFYLCASSLQGAENTEAFFGQGTRLTVV.

V is TRBV9 and J is TRBJ1-3; 7 bases agree with TRBD1. CDR1 and CDR2 from the germline V gene are SGDLS and YYNGEE. The V gene end was trimmed by 0 bases and the J gene end by 0 bases; junction bases not matched to a gene: 9. The CDR3 totals 18 residues. CDR3 sequence (DNA): TGTGCCAGCAGCGTAGGATTGGCAGGGGGTACCTCTGGAAACACCATATATTTT. It encodes CASSVGLAGGTSGNTIYF.

CDR3 region: CASSLGTPTNYGYTF. Here the CDR3 DNA reads TGTGCCAGCAGTCTCGGGACACCCACTAACTATGGCTACACCTTC. This chain uses TRBV27 with TRBJ1-2, with D possibly TRBD1 on 6 matching bases. V was trimmed by 5 bases and J by 0 bases, leaving 13 bases between them. Germline-derived CDR1 and CDR2 are MNHEY and SMNVEV (reference sequence). The CDR3 totals 15 residues.

The rearrangement links TRBV9 to TRBJ1-1, with D possibly matching TRBD1 (5 bases). The CDR3 is 16 amino acids. Trimming removed 4 bases at V and 6 bases at J, with 22 bases between. CDR1 SGDLS and CDR2 YYNGEE come from the germline V gene. CDR3 in amino acids: CASSPQGRVKSAEAFF. CDR3 in DNA: TGTGCCAGCAGCCCCCAGGGTAGAGTGAAATCGGCTGAAGCTTTCTTT.

This chain joins TRBV7-6 and TRBJ1-1; 8 positions agree with TRBD1. V shed 2 bases, J shed 2 bases, and the junction held 7 bases outside the gene matches. This CDR3 contains 16 residues. CDR1 SGHVS and CDR2 FNYEAQ come from the germline V gene. CDR3 sequence reads: CASSLSSGGENTEAFF. The CDR3 DNA sequence: TGTGCCAGCAGCTTATCTTCAGGGGGCGAAAACACTGAAGCTTTCTTT.

J is TRBJ2-3 and V is TRBV28; TRBD1 might be the D (6 bases). CDR3 length: 15 amino acids. Germline CDR1 and CDR2: MDHEN and SYDVKM. Between the trimmed V and J ends, which lost 6 bases and 2 bases, there was a span of 15 bases. This CDR3 is CASSPRGQPTDTQYF. CDR3 DNA sequence: TGTGCCAGCAGCCCCCGAGGACAGCCCACAGATACGCAGTATTTT.

This clone was seen a single time. The rearrangement links TRBV29-1 to TRBJ2-1, with TRBD2 matching 9 bases. The CDR3 runs to 12 residues. Germline V gene sequence: CDR1 SQVTM, CDR2 ANQGSEA. The J segment lost 8 bases and the V segment lost 7 bases, leaving 6 bases of the junction unmatched. The CDR3 DNA follows: TGCAGCGCGACTAGCGGAACGGATGAGCAGTTCTTC. This gives the protein CSATSGTDEQFF.